Detailed here is one T cell receptor beta chain. Some clones are missing from TCRdb's copy, which holds only in-frame ones; the method was immunoSEQ multiplex PCR. The sample holds about 180,000 clones, approximately 86% seen once. These data come from a study of blood T cell repertoires in COVID-19. Across the whole study: Acute-phase and convalescent COVID-19 samples originated in the United States, Italy and Spain.

The CDR3 has 12 amino acids. The V gene lost 0 bases and the J gene lost 6 bases, with 5 bases spanning the gap. Germline V gene data show CDR1 as LGHNT and CDR2 as FRNRAP. This sequence originates from a man aged 50-60 years with active or convalescent COVID-19. The chain recombines TRBV12-5 with TRBJ1-2; no reliable D call. Sequenced input: peripheral blood. The CDR3 coding sequence is TGTGCTAGTGGTTTGGTACTACATGGCTACACCTTC. Translation gives CASGLVLHGYTF.